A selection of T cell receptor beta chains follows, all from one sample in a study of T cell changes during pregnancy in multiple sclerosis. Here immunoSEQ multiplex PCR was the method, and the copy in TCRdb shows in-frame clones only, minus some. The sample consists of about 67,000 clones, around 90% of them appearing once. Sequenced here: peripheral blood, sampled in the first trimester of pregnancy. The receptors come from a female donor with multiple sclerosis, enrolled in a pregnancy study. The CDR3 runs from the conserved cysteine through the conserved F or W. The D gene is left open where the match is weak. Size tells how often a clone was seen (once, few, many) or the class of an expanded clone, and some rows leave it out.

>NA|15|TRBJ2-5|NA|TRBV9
TGTGCCAGCAGCGCCTTCTCGGGAGACGGAAAGACCCAGTACTTC
CASSAFSGDGKTQYF
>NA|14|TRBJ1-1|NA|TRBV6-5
TGTGCCAGCAGTTCATCGGGGGGGAACACTGAAGCTTTCTTT
CASSSSGGNTEAFF
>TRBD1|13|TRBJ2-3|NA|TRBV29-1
TGCAGCCATGATACAGGGGCAGGAGATACGCAGTATTTT
CSHDTGAGDTQYF
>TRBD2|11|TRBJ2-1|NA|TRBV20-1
TGCAGTGCGAAACTAGCGGGGAAGCAGTTCTTC
CSAKLAGKQFF
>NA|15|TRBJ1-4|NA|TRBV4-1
TGCGCCAGCAAAAAAGAAGGAGGGCTTACTGAAAAACTGTTTTTT
CASKKEGGLTEKLFF
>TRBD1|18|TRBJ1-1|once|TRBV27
TGTGCCAGCAGCTCCCGAAAAACTTTGACAGGGGCTCACAGCGAAGCTTTCTTT
CASSSRKTLTGAHSEAFF
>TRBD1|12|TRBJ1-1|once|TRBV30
TGTGCCTGGAGCCCGACAGGGACTGAAGCTTTCTTT
CAWSPTGTEAFF
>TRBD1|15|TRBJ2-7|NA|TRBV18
TGTGCCAGCTCACACACTGACAGGGGGAAGGACGAGCAGTACTTC
CASSHTDRGKDEQYF
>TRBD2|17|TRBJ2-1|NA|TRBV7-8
TGTGCCAGCAGCCCCCGTGTCGCGGGAGGGGGAGTAAATGAGCAGTTCTTC
CASSPRVAGGGVNEQFF
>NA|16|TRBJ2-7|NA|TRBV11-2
TGTGCCAGCAGCCCGACCACCGGACTACCGCCCTACGAGCAGTACTTC
CASSPTTGLPPYEQYF
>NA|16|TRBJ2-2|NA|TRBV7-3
TGTGCCAGCAGCTCCTCCACCCAGGCCATTACCGGGGAGCTGTTTTTT
CASSSSTQAITGELFF
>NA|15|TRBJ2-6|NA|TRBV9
TGTGCCAGCAGCGTAGCGGGTTCTGGGGCCAACGTCCTGACTTTC
CASSVAGSGANVLTF
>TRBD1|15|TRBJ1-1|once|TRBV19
TGTGCCAGTAGTATAAAACAGGGGTACCGCACTGAAGCTTTCTTT
CASSIKQGYRTEAFF
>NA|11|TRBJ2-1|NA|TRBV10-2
TGCGCCAGCAGTGCCCGAAGCGAGCAGTTCTTC
CASSARSEQFF
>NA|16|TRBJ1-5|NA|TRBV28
TGTGCCAGCACCCCTCGGGGGGGGCATGGCAATCAGCCCCAGCATTTT
CASTPRGGHGNQPQHF
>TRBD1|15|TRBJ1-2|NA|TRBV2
TGTGCCAGCAGGACCCAGACAGGGGGCGAAACTGGCTACACCTTC
CASRTQTGGETGYTF
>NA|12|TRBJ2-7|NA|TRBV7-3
TGTGCCAGCAGCGACACAGGGTACGAGCAGTACTTC
CASSDTGYEQYF
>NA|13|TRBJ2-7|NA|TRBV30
TGTGCCTGGAGTGTAACAGGGAGCAACGAGCAGTACTTC
CAWSVTGSNEQYF
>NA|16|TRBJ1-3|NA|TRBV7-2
TGTGCCAGCAGCCCATCTACAGGGTTCGCTGGAAACACCATATATTTT
CASSPSTGFAGNTIYF
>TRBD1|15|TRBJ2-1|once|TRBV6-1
TGTGCCAGCAGTGAAATCGGACAGGGAAGGAGTGAGCAGTTCTTC
CASSEIGQGRSEQFF